Presented here are 24 T cell receptor beta chains from one specimen sequenced in a study of cytomegalovirus exposure and HLA in healthy donors. With 60 Vbeta and 13 Jbeta primers, the PCR was carried out. Using immunoSEQ multiplex PCR, the repertoire was profiled, and TCRdb retains in-frame clones only, with some absent. The table shows more than 110,000 clones, with about four fifths occurring only once. Sequencing used PBMCs. Source of these receptors: a female donor in good health and CMV-seronegative.

This clone was counted only a few times. The rearrangement uses TRBV20-1 and TRBJ2-3, with 9 bases aligning to TRBD1. CDR3 length: 11 amino acids. Germline values: CDR1 DFQATT, CDR2 SNEGSKA (reference sequence). J gave up 8 bases and V 6 bases, and 3 bases lay outside the gene matches. The CDR3 here is CSARQGGTQYF. The CDR3 nucleotides are TGCAGTGCGCGACAGGGGGGTACGCAGTATTTT.

Of note for this clone: Within the sample, other DNA sequences also encode this same CDR3. This chain connects TRBV7-9 to TRBJ1-5; perhaps TRBD1 as D (6 bases). The germline V gene encodes CDR1 SEHNR and CDR2 FQNEAQ (reference sequence). The CDR3 loop spans 13 amino acids. Deletions cut 5 bases from V and 4 bases from J, with 9 bases between. The CDR3 protein is CASSHRDNQPQHF. DNA for the CDR3: TGTGCCAGCAGCCACAGGGATAATCAGCCCCAGCATTTT.

This clone was observed a handful of times. The V gene is TRBV2, the J gene TRBJ1-1; D remains unclear. V lost 1 base, J lost 11 bases, and 14 bases lay in between. Germline-derived CDR1 and CDR2 are SNHLY and FYNNEI. The CDR3 is 13 residues long. CDR3 nucleotide sequence: TGTGCCAGCAGTGAAGGGTACTCTCTCCCCGCTTTCTTT. Translated: CASSEGYSLPAFF. The whole variable domain, remainder taken from reference TRBV2 and TRBJ1-1, is EPEVTQTPSHQVTQMGQEVILRCVPISNHLYFYWYRQILGQKVEFLVSFYNNEISEKSEIFDDQFSVERPDGSNFTLKIRSTKLEDSAMYFCASSEGYSLPAFFGQGTRLTVV.

The chain uses TRBV30 and TRBJ2-1; 16 positions agree with TRBD2. Germline-derived CDR1 and CDR2 are GTSNPN and SVGIG (reference sequence). J was trimmed by 1 base and V by 2 bases; bases with no gene match: 5. CDR3 length: 18 residues. CDR3 DNA: TGTGCCTGGAGTTCCGGGACTAGCGGGAGGGCATCCTACAATGAGCAGTTCTTC. Its protein is CAWSSGTSGRASYNEQFF.

This chain joins TRBV11-2 and TRBJ2-2; TRBD2 aligns across 8 bases. This CDR3 comprises 15 residues. CDR1 SGHAT and CDR2 FQNNGV come from the germline V gene. Trimming removed 1 base from V and 7 bases from J; junction bases left unmatched: 5. The CDR3 nucleotides are TGTGCCAGCAGCTTAGCGGGAGGGAATGTCGGGGAGCTGTTTTTT. This translates into CASSLAGGNVGELFF.

As for this clone: This sample also contains other DNA sequences that code for the same CDR3. V is TRBV5-1 and J is TRBJ1-4; D unresolved. The CDR3 has 14 residues. Germline loops: CDR1 SGHRS, CDR2 YFSETQ. Trimming took off 0 bases at V and 0 bases at J, with 3 bases between the two ends. The CDR3 coding sequence is TGCGCCAGCAGCTTGGGAGCAACTAATGAAAAACTGTTTTTT. It codes for CASSLGATNEKLFF.

The chain recombines TRBV10-3 with TRBJ2-2; 11 positions match TRBD1. Germline CDR1 reads ENHRY; CDR2 reads SYGVKD. V shed 6 bases, J shed 7 bases, and the junction held 10 bases outside the gene matches. CDR3 length: 16 amino acids. The CDR3 spells CAIRAPGQGEIGELFF. The CDR3 nucleotides are TGTGCCATCAGGGCACCGGGACAGGGGGAAATCGGGGAGCTGTTTTTT.

This clone was found once. This rearrangement joins TRBV15 to TRBJ1-2; 8 bases are shared with TRBD1. The CDR3 has 14 residues. J was trimmed by 8 bases and V by 3 bases; bases with no gene match: 8. Germline lookup yields CDR1 LNHNV and CDR2 YYDKDF (reference sequence). The CDR3 DNA sequence: TGTGCCACCAGCAGCGACGGACAGGGATGGGGCTACACCTTC. Amino acid sequence: CATSSDGQGWGYTF. The entire variable domain, with the rest obtained from reference TRBV15 and TRBJ1-2, is as follows: DAMVIQNPRYQVTQFGKPVTLSCSQTLNHNVMYWYQQKSSQAPKLLFHYYDKDFNNEADTPDNFQSRRPNTSFCFLDIRSPGLGDTAMYLCATSSDGQGWGYTFGSGTRLTVV.

As DNA, the CDR3 is TGCGCCAGCAGCTTGGGAAACAGCCCTGTTAATGAAAAACTGTTTTTT. This sequence encodes CASSLGNSPVNEKLFF. The chain employs TRBV5-1 and TRBJ1-4; no clear D gene. V gave up 0 bases and J gave up 4 bases, with 13 bases separating them. The CDR3 consists of 16 residues. Germline CDR1 is SGHRS and CDR2 is YFSETQ.

This clone was counted once. The chain joins TRBV7-8 to TRBJ1-1, with no clear D. The length of the CDR3 is 12 residues. V was cut by 3 bases and J by 4 bases, with 6 bases left in between. Germline-derived CDR1 and CDR2 are SGHVS and FQNEAQ. CDR3 protein: CASSFGPTEAFF. The CDR3 nucleotides read TGTGCCAGCAGCTTTGGCCCCACTGAAGCTTTCTTT. Supplemented by reference TRBV7-8 and TRBJ1-1, the full variable domain reads GAGVSQSPRYKVAKRGQDVALRCDPISGHVSLFWYQQALGQGPEFLTYFQNEAQLDKSGLPSDRFFAERPEGSVSTLKIQRTQQEDSAVYLCASSFGPTEAFFGQGTRLTVV.

This clone has just one count. The J gene is TRBJ2-2, the V gene TRBV6-5, with 9 bases matching TRBD1. There are 14 residues in the CDR3. Germline V gene data show CDR1 as MNHEY and CDR2 as SVGAGI. V shed 7 bases and J 5 bases; nucleotides not matched to a gene: 5. The CDR3 DNA reads TGTGCCAGCACGAGGACAGGGGAAACCGGGGAGCTGTTTTTT. Amino acid sequence: CASTRTGETGELFF.

This clone was detected many times. The rearrangement joins TRBV7-9 to TRBJ2-1, with D possibly being TRBD1 (5 bases). Looked up from germline, CDR1 is SEHNR and CDR2 is FQNEAQ (reference sequence). The CDR3 sequence is 16 residues long. The V end lost 4 bases, the J end lost 2 bases, and 15 bases lay between the germline ends. CDR3 sequence: CASSSPDTLTYNEQFF. Here the CDR3 DNA reads TGTGCCAGCAGCTCGCCGGACACACTTACCTACAATGAGCAGTTCTTC.

The rearrangement uses TRBV10-3 and TRBJ1-4; TRBD1 aligns across 9 bases. CDR1 and CDR2 from the germline V gene are ENHRY and SYGVKD. The CDR3 totals 13 residues. V lost 10 bases, J lost 7 bases, and 7 bases stayed unmatched. CDR3 bases: TGTGCCACCCGGCCGGGACAGGGTGAAAAACTGTTTTTT. Its translation: CATRPGQGEKLFF.

The J gene is TRBJ2-1, the V gene TRBV11-3, with 10 bases lining up with TRBD2. The germline CDR1 and CDR2 sequences are SGHNT and YENEEA. The CDR3 runs 18 residues. V trimming: 5 bases; J trimming: 0 bases; junction bases outside the gene matches: 10. The CDR3 region has the DNA TGTGCCAGCAGCCCCACCCTCTCTAGCGGGAGCTCCTACAATGAGCAGTTCTTC. This codes for CASSPTLSSGSSYNEQFF.

V and J are TRBV5-1 and TRBJ2-7; TRBD2 matches 11 bases. Germline V gives CDR1 SGHRS, CDR2 YFSETQ. With V trimmed by 0 bases and J by 6 bases, 5 bases remained unmatched. The CDR3 runs to 15 residues. The CDR3 nucleotides are TGCGCCAGCAGCTTGGAATTTGGGACTAGCGGCGAGCAGTACTTC. This sequence encodes CASSLEFGTSGEQYF.

This chain uses TRBV7-3 with TRBJ2-7; 9 bases map to TRBD1. The CDR3 totals 13 residues. V trimming: 4 bases; J trimming: 3 bases; junction bases outside the gene matches: 1. Germline assignment: CDR1 SGHTA and CDR2 FQGTGA. CDR3 nucleotide sequence: TGTGCCAGCAGCTGGGGACAGGGCTACGAGCAGTACTTC. It specifies CASSWGQGYEQYF. The full variable domain, its missing parts supplied by reference TRBV7-3 and TRBJ2-7, is GAGVSQTPSNKVTEKGKYVELRCDPISGHTALYWYRQSLGQGPEFLIYFQGTGAADDSGLPNDRFFAVRPEGSVSTLKIQRTERGDSAVYLCASSWGQGYEQYFGPGTRLTVT.

This sequence joins TRBV10-3 and TRBJ1-4; D gene unclear. The CDR3 runs to 14 residues. Germline V CDR1 and CDR2: ENHRY, SYGVKD. The germline V and J ends were trimmed by 6 bases and 7 bases, with 15 bases remaining between them. CDR3 in DNA: TGTGCCATCAGCACGGCTGGGGAGAGTGAAAAACTGTTTTTT. This codes for CAISTAGESEKLFF.

The V gene is TRBV4-1, the J gene TRBJ1-2, with 9 bases matching TRBD1. The trim removed 1 base at V and 1 base at J, leaving 1 base unmatched. The CDR3 runs to 15 residues. Germline V gives CDR1 MGHRA, CDR2 YSYEKL. This CDR3 is CASSQGTGDNYGYTF. CDR3 DNA: TGCGCCAGCAGCCAAGGGACAGGGGATAACTATGGCTACACCTTC.

The J gene is TRBJ2-3, the V gene TRBV19, with 8 bases aligning to TRBD2. The junction had 9 bases not matched to a gene; V was cut back by 3 bases and J by 4 bases. The CDR3 spans 16 residues. Germline CDR1 LNHDA, CDR2 SQIVND (reference sequence). The CDR3 DNA sequence: TGTGCCAGTAGTATGGGTCGGGGGGGCGCCGCAGATACGCAGTATTTT. Translation: CASSMGRGGAADTQYF.

The J gene is TRBJ2-7, the V gene TRBV27; TRBD2 is a possible D gene (5 bases). Germline V CDR1 and CDR2: MNHEY, SMNVEV (reference sequence). V lost 7 bases, J lost 2 bases, and 15 bases lay in between. The CDR3 runs to 14 residues. The CDR3 nucleotides are TGTGCCAGCAACCATCGAGGGCGGACCTACGAGCAGTACTTC. Its protein is CASNHRGRTYEQYF.

This clone was seen only once. Written as DNA, the CDR3 is TGCGCCAGCAGCTTGGTAGCGGGAGGTGCAGATACGCAGTATTTT. Its translation: CASSLVAGGADTQYF. This rearrangement joins TRBV5-1 to TRBJ2-3; TRBD2 agrees at 10 bases. This CDR3 spans 15 amino acids. Germline CDR1 and CDR2: SGHRS and YFSETQ. V lost 0 bases, J lost 4 bases, and 2 bases stayed unmatched.

The chain links TRBV9 to TRBJ2-7, with D unresolved. Trimming cost V 4 bases and J 0 bases, with 8 bases left between them. The V gene's germline CDR1 is SGDLS and CDR2 YYNGEE. The CDR3 has 13 amino acids. The CDR3 nucleotides read TGTGCCAGCAGCCCAAAGAGCTCCTACGAGCAGTACTTC. Translating gives CASSPKSSYEQYF.

The V and J genes are TRBV28 and TRBJ2-7; a possible D gene is TRBD2 (7 bases). Trimming took off 6 bases at V and 6 bases at J, with 15 bases between the two ends. Germline assignment: CDR1 MDHEN and CDR2 SYDVKM. CDR3 length: 13 residues. The CDR3: CASRGGPWGEQYF. CDR3 DNA sequence: TGTGCCAGCAGGGGGGGGCCGTGGGGCGAGCAGTACTTC.

The chain joins TRBV4-3 to TRBJ2-1, with D possibly TRBD1 on 6 matching bases. V gave up 1 base and J gave up 5 bases, with 21 bases separating them. The germline V gene has CDR1 LGHNA and CDR2 YSLEER. This CDR3 comprises 18 residues. The CDR3 is CASSQVAGAERLDNEQFF. The CDR3 DNA sequence: TGCGCCAGCAGCCAAGTCGCAGGGGCGGAAAGGTTGGACAATGAGCAGTTCTTC.